The following is a T cell receptor beta chain sequence with its context. Its matching antigen is unknown. This entry belongs to a study of blood T cell dynamics during melanoma immunotherapy. Study-level findings and limits: At W3, later disease-control patients showed bifurcated PBMC repertoire changes, unlike progressors.

The time point was: week 3, after first cycle of checkpoint inhibitor. Response was assessed by RECIST 1.1 at 12 weeks, except a couple of rapid progressors. Every bulk PBMC sample received the same 350 ng of DNA. Some clones are missing from TCRdb's copy, which holds only in-frame ones; the method was immunoSEQ multiplex PCR. The top ten hold about a fifth of the sample, which has roughly 10,000 clones, around 80% seen once. The CDR3 length is 17 residues. CDR1 is SEHNR, CDR2 FQNEAQ, per germline (reference sequence). After removal of 0 bases from V and 1 base from J, the junction contained 5 bases not matched to a gene.

V usage is TRBV7-9 and J usage is TRBJ2-3, with 9 nucleotides matching TRBD2. The TCR comes from a human donor with melanoma. The input for sequencing was blood, taken from a patient treated with checkpoint blockade. The CDR3 here is CASSLALSGSGTDTQYF. The CDR3 bases are TGTGCCAGCAGCTTAGCGCTTAGCGGGAGCGGCACAGATACGCAGTATTTT.